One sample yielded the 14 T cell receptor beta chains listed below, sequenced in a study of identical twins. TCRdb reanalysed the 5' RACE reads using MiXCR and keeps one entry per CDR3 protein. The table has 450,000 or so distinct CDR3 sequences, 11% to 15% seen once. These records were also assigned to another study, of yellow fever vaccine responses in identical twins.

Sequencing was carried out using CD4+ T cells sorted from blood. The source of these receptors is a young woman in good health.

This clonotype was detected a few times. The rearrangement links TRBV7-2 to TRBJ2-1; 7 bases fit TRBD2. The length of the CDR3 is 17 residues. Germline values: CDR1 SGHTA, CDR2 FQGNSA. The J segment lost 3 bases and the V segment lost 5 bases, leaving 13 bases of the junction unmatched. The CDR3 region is CASSPDNQRDDYNEQFF. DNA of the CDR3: TGTGCCAGCAGCCCCGATAACCAGCGGGACGACTACAATGAGCAGTTCTTC.

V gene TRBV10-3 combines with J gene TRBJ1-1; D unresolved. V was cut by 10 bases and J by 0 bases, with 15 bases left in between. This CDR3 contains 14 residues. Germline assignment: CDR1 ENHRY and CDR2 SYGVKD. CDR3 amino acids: CATLDKNMNTEAFF. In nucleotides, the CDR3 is TGTGCCACCCTTGACAAAAACATGAACACTGAAGCTTTCTTT.

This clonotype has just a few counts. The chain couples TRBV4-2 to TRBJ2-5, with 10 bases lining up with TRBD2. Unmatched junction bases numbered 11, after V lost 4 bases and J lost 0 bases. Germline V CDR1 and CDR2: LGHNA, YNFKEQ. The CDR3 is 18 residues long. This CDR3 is CASSRGRSSGSYQETQYF. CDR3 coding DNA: TGTGCCAGCAGCCGCGGCAGATCTAGCGGGAGTTACCAAGAGACCCAGTACTTC.

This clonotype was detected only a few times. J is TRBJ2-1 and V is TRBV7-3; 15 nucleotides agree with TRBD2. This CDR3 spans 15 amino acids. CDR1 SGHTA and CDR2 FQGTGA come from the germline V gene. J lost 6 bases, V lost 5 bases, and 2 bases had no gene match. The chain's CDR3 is CASSTGLAGGNEQFF. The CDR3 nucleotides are TGTGCCAGCAGCACGGGACTAGCGGGGGGCAATGAGCAGTTCTTC.

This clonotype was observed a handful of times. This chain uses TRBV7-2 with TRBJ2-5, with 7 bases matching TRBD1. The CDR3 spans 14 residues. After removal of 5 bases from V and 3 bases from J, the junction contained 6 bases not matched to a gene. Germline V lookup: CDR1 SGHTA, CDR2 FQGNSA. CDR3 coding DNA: TGTGCCAGCAGCATCGGGACAGCAAAAGAGACCCAGTACTTC. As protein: CASSIGTAKETQYF. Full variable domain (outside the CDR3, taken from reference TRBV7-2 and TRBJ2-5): GAGVSQSPSNKVTEKGKDVELRCDPISGHTALYWYRQSLGQGLEFLIYFQGNSAPDKSGLPSDRFSAERTGGSVSTLTIQRTQQEDSAVYLCASSIGTAKETQYFGPGTRLLVL.

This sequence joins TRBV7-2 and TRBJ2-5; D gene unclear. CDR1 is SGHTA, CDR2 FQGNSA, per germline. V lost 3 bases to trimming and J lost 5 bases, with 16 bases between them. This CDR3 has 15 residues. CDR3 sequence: CASSFVPTVRETQYF. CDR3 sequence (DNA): TGTGCCAGCAGCTTTGTCCCAACGGTCCGGGAGACCCAGTACTTC.

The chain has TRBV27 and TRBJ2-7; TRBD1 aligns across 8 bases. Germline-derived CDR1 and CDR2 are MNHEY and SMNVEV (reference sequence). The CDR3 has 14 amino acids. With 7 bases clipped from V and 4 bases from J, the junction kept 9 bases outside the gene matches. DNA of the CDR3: TGTGCCAGCACAATTGCGGACAGGGCTTACGAGCAGTACTTC. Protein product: CASTIADRAYEQYF.

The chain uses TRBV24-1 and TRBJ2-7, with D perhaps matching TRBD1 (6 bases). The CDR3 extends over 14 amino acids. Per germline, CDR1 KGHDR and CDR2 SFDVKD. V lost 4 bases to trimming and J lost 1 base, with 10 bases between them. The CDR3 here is CATSDPDRSYEQYF. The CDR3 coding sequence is TGTGCCACCAGTGACCCGGACAGATCCTACGAGCAGTACTTC.

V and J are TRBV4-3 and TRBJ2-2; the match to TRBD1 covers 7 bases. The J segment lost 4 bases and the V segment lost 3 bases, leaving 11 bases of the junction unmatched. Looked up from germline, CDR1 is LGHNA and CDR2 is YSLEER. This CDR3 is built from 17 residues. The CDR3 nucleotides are TGCGCCAGCAGCCACAGAGCAGGGGCAGGGGGCACCGGGGAGCTGTTTTTT. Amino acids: CASSHRAGAGGTGELFF.

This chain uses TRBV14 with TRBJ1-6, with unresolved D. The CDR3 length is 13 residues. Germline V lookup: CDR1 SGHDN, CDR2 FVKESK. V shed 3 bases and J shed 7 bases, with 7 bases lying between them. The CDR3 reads CASSHGPNSPLHF. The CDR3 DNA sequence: TGTGCCAGCAGCCACGGTCCAAATTCACCCCTCCACTTT.

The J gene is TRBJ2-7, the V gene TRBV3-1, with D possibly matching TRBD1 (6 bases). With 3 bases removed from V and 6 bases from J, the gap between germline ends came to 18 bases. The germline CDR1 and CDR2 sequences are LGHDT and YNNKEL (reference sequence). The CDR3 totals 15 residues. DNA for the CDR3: TGTGCCAGCAGCCAGGCCAGGGGCGCGTATGCCGAGCAGTACTTC. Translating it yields CASSQARGAYAEQYF.

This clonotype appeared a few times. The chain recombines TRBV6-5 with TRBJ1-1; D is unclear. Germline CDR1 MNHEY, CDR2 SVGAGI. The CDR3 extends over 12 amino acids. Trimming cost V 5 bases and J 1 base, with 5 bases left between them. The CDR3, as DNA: TGTGCCAGCAGTCACAAGAACACTGAAGCTTTCTTT. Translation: CASSHKNTEAFF.

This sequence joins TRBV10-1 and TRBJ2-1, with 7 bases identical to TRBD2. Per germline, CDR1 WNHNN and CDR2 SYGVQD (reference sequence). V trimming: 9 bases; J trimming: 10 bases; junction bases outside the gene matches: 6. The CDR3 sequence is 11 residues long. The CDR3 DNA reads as TGCGCCAGTTCACGGGGACTAGAGCAGTTCTTC. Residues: CASSRGLEQFF.

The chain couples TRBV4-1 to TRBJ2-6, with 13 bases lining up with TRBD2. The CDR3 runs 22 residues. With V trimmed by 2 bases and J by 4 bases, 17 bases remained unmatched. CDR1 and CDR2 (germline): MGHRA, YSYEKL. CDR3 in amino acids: CASSQLMGRLAGGSSGANVLTF. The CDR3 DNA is TGCGCCAGCAGCCAACTGATGGGCCGACTAGCGGGAGGATCTTCCGGGGCCAACGTCCTGACTTTC.